These 8 T cell receptor beta chains were sequenced from one sample in a study of response to subunit inactivated influenza vaccine. One entry per CDR3 protein results from TCRdb running MiXCR on the RT-PCR reads. The sample has hundreds of thousands of distinct CDR3 sequences, around 15% seen once. The specimen comprised PBMCs from blood, sampled roughly 15 days before vaccination. Receptor source: a middle-aged man who received an inactivated influenza vaccine.

The rearrangement links TRBV4-3 to TRBJ2-1; TRBD2 agrees at 8 bases. The CDR3 has 16 residues. V lost 1 base to trimming and J lost 7 bases; unmatched junction nucleotides: 9. The germline gives CDR1 LGHNA, CDR2 YSLEER. The CDR3, as DNA: TGCGCCAGCAGCCAAGCGTTCGGCGGGAGGCGGAATGAGCAGTTCTTC. Translating gives CASSQAFGGRRNEQFF.

This clonotype has just a few counts. The chain recombines TRBV10-3 with TRBJ2-5; 8 nucleotides match TRBD2. The germline V gene has CDR1 ENHRY and CDR2 SYGVKD. Trimming took 5 bases from V and 5 from J; bases not matched to a gene: 7. The CDR3 is made up of 14 amino acids. In DNA form, the CDR3 reads TGTGCCATCAGTCCCGGGGGGGCCAGGGAGACCCAGTACTTC. Translation gives CAISPGGARETQYF.

This rearrangement joins TRBV7-2 to TRBJ2-5; possible D gene TRBD2, 7 bases. The germline V gene has CDR1 SGHTA and CDR2 FQGNSA. V dropped 10 bases and J dropped 1 base, with 13 bases sitting between them. The length of the CDR3 is 13 residues. The CDR3 region has the DNA TGTGCCACCAGGGCGGGGGCCCAAGAGACCCAGTACTTC. Residues: CATRAGAQETQYF.

This rearrangement joins TRBV11-1 to TRBJ2-1; D unclear. CDR1 is SGHAT, CDR2 FQDESV, per germline (reference sequence). The CDR3 has 18 residues. The V end lost 2 bases, the J end lost 0 bases, and 17 bases lay between the germline ends. CDR3 bases: TGTGCCAGCAGCTTACCTCCTCACAGCCCGAGCTCCTACAATGAGCAGTTCTTC. Amino acids: CASSLPPHSPSSYNEQFF. Combining the CDR3 with reference TRBV11-1 and TRBJ2-1 gives the whole variable domain EAEVAQSPRYKITEKSQAVAFWCDPISGHATLYWYRQILGQGPELLVQFQDESVVDDSQLPKDRFSAERLKGVDSTLKIQPAELGDSAMYLCASSLPPHSPSSYNEQFFGPGTRLTVL.

This clonotype was recorded a few times. This chain joins TRBV12-3 or TRBV12-4 and TRBJ1-5, with unresolved D. The CDR3 is 13 amino acids. Trimming removed 5 bases from V and 7 bases from J, with 12 bases in between. The CDR3 sequence is CASSHGPHQPQHF. In DNA form, the CDR3 reads TGTGCCAGCAGTCACGGACCACACCAGCCCCAGCATTTT.

This clonotype showed up many times. This chain joins TRBV12-3 or TRBV12-4 and TRBJ1-2; the D is unclear. Trimming stripped 3 bases from V and 0 bases from J, with 17 bases between. The CDR3 has 17 residues. The CDR3 region is CASSFRLGLMPNYGYTF. For the CDR3, the DNA is TGTGCCAGCAGTTTCCGCTTAGGGCTTATGCCTAACTATGGCTACACCTTC.

This clonotype was detected only a few times. The V call is TRBV27, the J call TRBJ1-1, with TRBD1 as a possible D gene (5 bases). The V end lost 6 bases, the J end lost 5 bases, and 16 bases lay between the germline ends. The CDR3 sequence is 14 residues long. The germline V gene has CDR1 MNHEY and CDR2 SMNVEV (reference sequence). CDR3 protein: CASSPTQGFTEAFF. CDR3 DNA: TGTGCCAGCAGCCCGACCCAGGGATTTACTGAAGCTTTCTTT.

As to this clonotype: The junction departs from germline at one end; a sequencing error may be responsible. The gene calls are TRBV7-9 and TRBJ2-5, with D possibly being TRBD2 (5 bases). CDR1 is SEHNR and CDR2 is FQNEAQ in the germline V gene (reference sequence). The CDR3 runs to 14 residues. The CDR3 sequence: CASSLSAPRETHYF. In DNA form, the CDR3 reads TGTGCCAGCAGCTTATCAGCCCCGAGGGAGACCCACTACTTC.